Measured by frequency, the clone carrying this TCR beta chain is medium-sized (0.01 to 0.1%). Its cognate antigen is unknown. CDR3 length: 12 amino acids. Germline lookup yields CDR1 MNHNS and CDR2 SASEGT. The data were taken from a study of T cell clusters in autoimmune cytopenias. Study observations and caveats: TRB repertoire shifts in secondary cytopenia and chronic lymphocytic leukemia mostly reflected lymphoma, not autoimmunity. Primary autoimmune cytopenia patients seemingly lacked the physiological T cell clusters found in healthy donors. Exclusive TRB clusters were about 2.8-fold more numerous in healthy donors than in active autoimmune hepatitis.

TRB rearrangements were amplified by touch-down multiplex PCR with mixed TRB-A/B primers. TCRdb reprocessed the multiplex PCR reads and stores each CDR3 protein as one record, lacking DNA. The repertoire shows more than 3,500 distinct CDR3 sequences; the top ten hold approximately 14%. TRB was amplified from roughly 250 ng of peripheral blood genomic DNA per sample. Material: peripheral blood. The TCR originated in a human donor with an autoimmune cytopenia or autoimmune hepatitis (not recorded which). The rearrangement uses TRBV6-1 and TRBJ2-2; TCRdb names TRBD1, which stays unverified in the absence of DNA. CDR3 region: CASRPGAGELFF.